These 11 T cell receptor beta chains were all obtained from the same sample, sequenced in a study of T cell responses to AZD1222 COVID-19 vaccine. The assay was immunoSEQ multiplex PCR, and TCRdb's table has in-frame clones only and misses some. The profile shows more than 95,000 clones, 90% of them singletons. The specimen was peripheral blood, collected on day 0 of AZD1222 vaccination. These receptors originate from an adult in good health.

The chain employs TRBV25-1 and TRBJ1-2; D not resolved. CDR3 length: 14 amino acids. The germline gives CDR1 MGHDK, CDR2 SYGVNS. Trimming removed 3 bases at V and 4 bases at J, with 12 bases between. This CDR3 is CASSDPGRSYGYTF. The CDR3 DNA sequence: TGTGCCAGCAGTGACCCCGGGAGGAGCTATGGCTACACCTTC.

The chain employs TRBV5-8 and TRBJ2-5; maybe TRBD1 (6 bases). The V gene lost 4 bases and the J gene lost 5 bases, with 15 bases spanning the gap. The germline gives CDR1 SGHTS, CDR2 YDEGEE. This CDR3 comprises 14 residues. The CDR3: CASSLQGLRETQYF. The CDR3 coding sequence is TGTGCCAGCAGCCTGCAGGGGTTGAGGGAGACCCAGTACTTC.

The chain joins TRBV5-4 to TRBJ2-2; 8 bases fit TRBD1. Germline V CDR1 and CDR2: SGHNT, YYREEE (reference sequence). Trimming at V came to 4 bases and at J to 3 bases, leaving 5 bases not matched to a gene. The CDR3 consists of 15 residues. The CDR3 loop reads CASSPTGGHTGELFF. The CDR3 DNA reads TGTGCCAGCAGCCCCACAGGGGGACACACCGGGGAGCTGTTTTTT.

This chain joins TRBV19 and TRBJ2-7; TRBD1 matches at 9 bases. Trimming at V came to 6 bases and at J to 2 bases, leaving 5 bases not matched to a gene. This CDR3 is built from 14 residues. The V gene's germline CDR1 is LNHDA and CDR2 SQIVND (reference sequence). CDR3 region: CASRGTGKPYEQYF. CDR3 DNA: TGTGCCAGTAGGGGGACAGGGAAACCCTACGAGCAGTACTTC. Full variable domain (outside the CDR3, taken from reference TRBV19 and TRBJ2-7): DGGITQSPKYLFRKEGQNVTLSCEQNLNHDAMYWYRQDPGQGLRLIYYSQIVNDFQKGDIAEGYSVSREKKESFPLTVTSAQKNPTAFYLCASRGTGKPYEQYFGPGTRLTVT.

The V and J genes are TRBV12-3 or TRBV12-4 and TRBJ2-2; D is undetermined. V dropped 8 bases and J dropped 3 bases, with 10 bases sitting between them. The length of the CDR3 is 13 residues. CDR3 nucleotides: TGTGCCAGCCGAATCCAGGACACCGGGGAGCTGTTTTTT. Protein: CASRIQDTGELFF.

The rearrangement joins TRBV6-1 to TRBJ1-2, with D possibly matching TRBD1 (6 bases). The V end lost 3 bases, the J end lost 8 bases, and 19 bases lay between the germline ends. CDR1 is MNHNS and CDR2 is SASEGT in the germline V gene. The CDR3 is 15 residues long. The CDR3 DNA is TGTGCCAGCAGTGATTACCCTGCCAGGGGATACGGCTACACCTTC. Its translation: CASSDYPARGYGYTF.

The J gene is TRBJ2-6, the V gene TRBV5-1; unclear D gene. This CDR3 comprises 14 residues. CDR1 is SGHRS and CDR2 is YFSETQ in the germline V gene. V gave up 5 bases and J gave up 1 base, with 7 bases separating them. CDR3 in DNA: TGCGCCAGCAGGGCGGAATCTGGGGCCAACGTCCTGACTTTC. This gives the protein CASRAESGANVLTF.

This chain joins TRBV7-9 and TRBJ2-1, with TRBD2 matching over 7 bases. The CDR3 covers 16 residues. After removal of 4 bases from V and 0 bases from J, the junction contained 6 bases not matched to a gene. Germline loops: CDR1 SEHNR, CDR2 FQNEAQ (reference sequence). CDR3 DNA sequence: TGTGCCAGCAGCTGGGGGGGATCCCGCTCCTACAATGAGCAGTTCTTC. Translated, it gives CASSWGGSRSYNEQFF. Complete variable domain (other parts from reference TRBV7-9 and TRBJ2-1): DTGVSQNPRHKITKRGQNVTFRCDPISEHNRLYWYRQTLGQGPEFLTYFQNEAQLEKSRLLSDRFSAERPKGSFSTLEIQRTEQGDSAMYLCASSWGGSRSYNEQFFGPGTRLTVL.

The CDR3 region has the DNA TGTGCCAGCAGTTTGGGACAGGGGATAAATTCACCCCTCCACTTT. Its translation is CASSLGQGINSPLHF. This chain joins TRBV28 and TRBJ1-6, with TRBD1 identical over 10 bases. Trimming removed 3 bases from V and 7 bases from J; junction bases left unmatched: 3. Germline CDR1 MDHEN, CDR2 SYDVKM. This CDR3 comprises 15 residues.

This chain joins TRBV3-1 (or the pseudogene TRBV3-2) and TRBJ1-3; D ambiguous. V was pared by 4 bases and J by 7 bases, with 8 bases between. CDR1 and CDR2 (germline): LGHDT, YNNKEL (reference sequence). The CDR3 runs 12 residues. CDR3 sequence reads: CASSPERNTIYF. As DNA, the CDR3 is TGTGCCAGCAGCCCCGAAAGGAACACCATATATTTT.

This rearrangement joins TRBV5-6 to TRBJ2-7, with D possibly matching TRBD2 (7 bases). The CDR3 covers 17 residues. Germline assignment: CDR1 SGHDT and CDR2 YYEEEE. Trimming stripped 2 bases from V and 6 bases from J, with 24 bases between. The CDR3 loop reads CASSLARSGTRVIEQYF. The DNA for the CDR3 is TGTGCCAGCAGCTTAGCTCGCAGCGGGACAAGGGTTATCGAGCAGTACTTC.